One sample yielded the 15 T cell receptor beta chains listed below, sequenced in a study of beta chain features in type 1 diabetes. Study observations and caveats: In every one of the four CD4+ subsets, TCRB CDR3s were moderately but significantly shorter in Type 1 diabetes patients.

Their cognate antigens are unknown. TCRB transcripts that were expressed got sequenced, as all of the isolated RNA had been reverse transcribed. TCRdb keeps only in-frame clones here, not all; method: immunoSEQ multiplex PCR. Among around 250,000 clones listed, approximately 13% were seen once. The sample comprised naive CD4+ T cells from blood. The receptors originated from a man aged 25 to 40 with type 1 diabetes.

The chain links TRBV2 to TRBJ1-2, with 7 bases fitting TRBD1. Per germline, CDR1 SNHLY and CDR2 FYNNEI. The CDR3 consists of 12 residues. V trimming: 2 bases; J trimming: 8 bases; junction bases outside the gene matches: 2. In nucleotides, the CDR3 is TGTGCCAGCAGTGAACAGGGGGAGGGCTACACCTTC. This gives the protein CASSEQGEGYTF. The complete variable domain, with remaining parts taken from reference TRBV2 and TRBJ1-2, reads EPEVTQTPSHQVTQMGQEVILRCVPISNHLYFYWYRQILGQKVEFLVSFYNNEISEKSEIFDDQFSVERPDGSNFTLKIRSTKLEDSAMYFCASSEQGEGYTFGSGTRLTVV.

V and J are TRBV30 and TRBJ1-1, with D possibly matching TRBD1 (5 bases). The length of the CDR3 is 13 residues. The V and J ends lost 2 bases and 3 bases respectively, with 10 bases between them. The germline V gene has CDR1 GTSNPN and CDR2 SVGIG (reference sequence). The CDR3 region has the DNA TGTGCCTGGAGTATCGGGGGGGACACTGAAGCTTTCTTT. Its translation: CAWSIGGDTEAFF.

This clone has more than one count but fewer than ten. This chain links TRBV7-9 with TRBJ2-5, with 7 bases fitting TRBD1. With 4 bases clipped from V and 5 bases from J, the junction kept 10 bases outside the gene matches. The CDR3 covers 15 residues. CDR1 and CDR2 from the germline V gene are SEHNR and FQNEAQ (reference sequence). Here the CDR3 reads CASSYKGQPIETQYF. CDR3 DNA sequence: TGTGCCAGCAGCTACAAGGGACAGCCTATTGAGACCCAGTACTTC.

This clone was observed a few times. The chain has TRBV6-6 and TRBJ2-7; no definite D call. This CDR3 has 14 residues. The V gene's germline CDR1 is MNHNY and CDR2 SVGAGI (reference sequence). Trimming pared 0 bases from V and 6 bases from J, leaving 12 bases between. The CDR3 protein is CASSYSSIEREQYF. The CDR3 DNA reads TGTGCCAGCAGTTACTCCTCAATAGAGCGCGAGCAGTACTTC.

In its sample, this clone was seen a few times. The sample has other DNA sequences that encode this CDR3 too. The chain combines TRBV18 with TRBJ1-2; the D gene is possibly TRBD1 (6 bases). Per germline, CDR1 KGHSH and CDR2 LQKENI. V was trimmed by 1 base and J by 3 bases, leaving 6 bases between them. The CDR3 totals 13 residues. CDR3 nucleotide sequence: TGTGCCAGCTCACCACAGGGGGACTATGGCTACACCTTC. Protein product: CASSPQGDYGYTF.

This clone was counted between two and nine times. The chain recombines TRBV19 with TRBJ1-2; 8 bases map to TRBD1. The CDR3 is 16 amino acids. The V gene's germline CDR1 is LNHDA and CDR2 SQIVND (reference sequence). Losses at the gene ends were 8 bases for V and 6 bases for J; bases not matched to a gene: 17. This CDR3 is CASSPGGGTGSHGYTF. Here the CDR3 DNA reads TGTGCCAGTTCCCCCGGAGGGGGGACAGGCTCCCATGGCTACACCTTC.

The chain employs TRBV6-6 and TRBJ2-3, with 7 bases that match TRBD2. The CDR3 loop spans 15 amino acids. Germline loops: CDR1 MNHNY, CDR2 SVGAGI (reference sequence). J was trimmed by 1 base and V by 5 bases; bases with no gene match: 6. The CDR3 region has the DNA TGTGCCAGCAGTGCGCTACGGGGGGGCACAGATACGCAGTATTTT. Encoded protein: CASSALRGGTDTQYF.

This clone was counted only a few times. The chain carries TRBV25-1 and TRBJ2-3, with D maybe TRBD1 (5 bases). CDR1 is MGHDK, CDR2 SYGVNS, per germline. The CDR3 runs to 13 residues. V was cut by 6 bases and J by 4 bases, with 11 bases left in between. CDR3 amino acids: CASRTVRADTQYF. In DNA form, the CDR3 reads TGTGCCAGCAGGACAGTACGGGCAGATACGCAGTATTTT.

This clone was seen only a few times. The rearrangement uses TRBV30 and TRBJ1-5; weak D call: TRBD1 (6 bases). This CDR3 comprises 13 residues. Deletions cut 2 bases from V and 4 bases from J, with 9 bases between. Looked up from germline, CDR1 is GTSNPN and CDR2 is SVGIG (reference sequence). Here the CDR3 DNA reads TGTGCCTGGAGTCCGGACAGAAATCAGCCCCAGCATTTT. It is translated as CAWSPDRNQPQHF.

The table lists this clone with a few counts. The chain combines TRBV23-1 with TRBJ2-2; 7 bases agree with TRBD1. TRBV23-1 is an ORF; its function is uncertain. V gave up 8 bases and J gave up 5 bases; unmatched junction bases: 8. This CDR3 spans 14 amino acids. CDR3 residues: CASGGQLGTGELFF. The CDR3 nucleotides are TGCGCCAGCGGGGGACAGCTAGGGACCGGGGAGCTGTTTTTT.

This clone was detected a few times. DNA for the CDR3: TGTGCCGGGGGGGATAGCAATCAGCCCCAGCATTTT. It encodes CAGGDSNQPQHF. The chain is built from TRBV21-1 and TRBJ1-5. TRBV21-1 is noted as a pseudogene. The CDR3 runs 12 residues.

Points on this clone: The sample has other DNA sequences that encode this CDR3 too. This chain connects TRBV18 to TRBJ2-1, with D possibly matching TRBD1 (6 bases). This CDR3 is 13 amino acids long. CDR1 and CDR2 from the germline V gene are KGHSH and LQKENI. Trimming took 3 bases from V and 4 from J, leaving 7 bases between them. CDR3 nucleotides: TGTGCCAGCTCACCCGGACAGTACAATGAGCAGTTCTTC. This translates into CASSPGQYNEQFF.

J is TRBJ1-4 and V is TRBV30; D is ambiguous. Trimming stripped 2 bases from V and 0 bases from J, with 7 bases between. The CDR3 is 14 residues long. CDR1 is GTSNPN and CDR2 is SVGIG in the germline V gene (reference sequence). CDR3 sequence (DNA): TGTGCCTGGAGTAGAGGGACAACTAATGAAAAACTGTTTTTT. Translated, it gives CAWSRGTTNEKLFF.

This clone was observed a handful of times. This chain uses TRBV30 with TRBJ1-1; perhaps TRBD1 as D (5 bases). The CDR3 consists of 13 residues. Trimming pared 4 bases from V and 3 bases from J, leaving 12 bases between. Germline V lookup: CDR1 GTSNPN, CDR2 SVGIG (reference sequence). In DNA form, the CDR3 reads TGTGCCTGGAAGGGGATGGATGACACTGAAGCTTTCTTT. Translated, it gives CAWKGMDDTEAFF.

This chain joins TRBV7-9 and TRBJ1-2; a weak D match, TRBD1 (6 bases). V was cut by 5 bases and J by 7 bases, with 14 bases left in between. CDR3 length: 13 residues. Germline V gene data show CDR1 as SEHNR and CDR2 as FQNEAQ (reference sequence). The CDR3: CASSISQGAGYTF. The CDR3 DNA reads TGTGCCAGCAGCATCTCACAGGGTGCTGGCTACACCTTC.